This is a list of T cell receptor beta chains from one sample in a study of CD8+ T cells in alopecia areata. Profiled with immunoSEQ multiplex PCR; TCRdb holds only in-frame clones, not every one. The data show 150,000 to 200,000 clones, approximately 50% seen once. The input for sequencing was CD8+ T cells sorted from blood, taken at approximately week 51, from a patient treated with tofacitinib. Source of these receptors: a human donor with alopecia areata. Both conserved end residues are part of each CDR3. A D gene is named only where the DNA matches it firmly. Clone size is shown for a subset of rows, as once, few, many or a class of expanded clone.

CDR3 protein	CDR3 DNA	D gene	V gene	J gene	CDR3 length	clone size
CASSWGQSNQPQHF	TGTGCCAGCAGCTGGGGACAGAGCAATCAGCCCCAGCATTTT	TRBD1	TRBV5-6	TRBJ1-5	14	few
CASSFRLAGAYEQYF	TGTGCCAGCAGTTTTAGACTAGCGGGGGCCTACGAGCAGTACTTC	TRBD2	TRBV27	TRBJ2-7	15	.
CASSPGGADTQYF	TGTGCCAGCAGCCCGGGGGGCGCGGATACGCAGTATTTT	.	TRBV7-2	TRBJ2-3	13	few
CATSIGEGQPQHF	TGTGCCACCAGCATCGGGGAGGGTCAGCCCCAGCATTTT	.	TRBV5-6	TRBJ1-5	13	few
CATSRAAGYGYTF	TGTGCCACCAGCAGAGCTGCTGGCTATGGCTACACCTTC	.	TRBV15	TRBJ1-2	13	.
CASLRGNEQFF	TGTGCCAGCTTAAGGGGCAATGAGCAGTTCTTC	.	TRBV27	TRBJ2-1	11	.
CASSRIGTQSEQYF	TGCGCCAGCAGCCGAATTGGGACACAGTCTGAGCAGTACTTC	.	TRBV4-1	TRBJ2-7	14	few
CASSPLSGDRESFEQYF	TGTGCCAGCAGCCCCCTATCGGGGGACAGGGAATCGTTCGAGCAGTACTTC	TRBD1	TRBV5-6	TRBJ2-7	17	.
CSALVYTEAFF	TGCAGTGCCCTAGTTTATACTGAAGCTTTCTTT	.	TRBV20-1	TRBJ1-1	11	.
CASSANRLYEQYF	TGTGCCAGCAGTGCTAACAGGCTCTACGAGCAGTACTTC	.	TRBV6-1	TRBJ2-7	13	.
CAWSSMTGRAAYEQYF	TGTGCCTGGAGTTCAATGACAGGCCGAGCCGCCTACGAGCAGTACTTC	.	TRBV30	TRBJ2-7	16	.
CASNIGGGNYGYTF	TGTGCCAGTAATATCGGGGGCGGGAACTATGGCTACACCTTC	.	TRBV19	TRBJ1-2	14	.
CASSSRGPEQYF	TGTGCCAGCAGTTCTCGGGGGCCCGAGCAGTACTTC	.	TRBV27	TRBJ2-7	12	.
CASSLAVVGSMYF	TGTGCCAGCAGCTTGGCAGTGGTGGGTTCAATGTACTTC	.	TRBV5-6	TRBJ2-7	13	.
CASSPGLGGTGELFF	TGCGCCAGCAGCCCGGGACTAGGCGGCACCGGGGAGCTGTTTTTT	TRBD2	TRBV4-3	TRBJ2-2	15	.
CASSLGTTEAFF	TGTGCCAGCAGCTTGGGGACTACTGAAGCTTTCTTT	.	TRBV7-9	TRBJ1-1	12	.